Described below is a single T cell receptor (beta chain) sequence and its context. The data were taken from a study of blood T cell repertoires in COVID-19. Study details: The United States, Italy and Spain supplied acute and convalescent COVID-19 samples. Sources were T cells, B-cell-depleted T cells, or PBMCs; the material itself was cDNA or gDNA.

This CDR3 comprises 14 residues. The germline CDR1 and CDR2 sequences are GTSNPN and SVGIG (reference sequence). V was shortened by 0 bases and J by 4 bases, with 13 bases between the two germline ends. Authors' methods: Reference gene primer amplification gave nucleated cell count estimates. Clones were sequenced by immunoSEQ multiplex PCR, and TCRdb holds only the in-frame ones, with some missing. The DNA gave D and trimming, while V, J and clone size come from that table. The table includes around 70,000 clones, 65% to 85% detected once. Material for sequencing was peripheral blood. The chain joins TRBV30 to TRBJ2-7; tentatively, D is TRBD1 (5 bases). The sequence derives from a woman aged 60-75 years with acute or convalescent COVID-19. Written as DNA, the CDR3 is TGTGCCTGGAGTGTCAAGGGGTTTGGATACGAGCAGTACTTC. It encodes CAWSVKGFGYEQYF.